These T cell receptor beta chains were read from a single sample in a study of resident and recirculating memory T cells in vitiligo. The repertoire was sequenced with immunoSEQ multiplex PCR; TCRdb's copy has only in-frame clones and lacks some. The sample consists of more than 65,000 clones, approximately 90% of them appearing once. The sequencing input was blood. The source is a male donor with vitiligo. Both conserved end residues are part of each CDR3. The order of the fields is J gene, D gene, V gene, clone size, CDR3 DNA, CDR3 protein. The D gene is left open where the match is weak. Expanded clones are given a class, and other clones once, few, many or no size at all.

>TRBJ1-5|NA|TRBV11-2|NA
TGTGCCAGCAGCTTAGCGGGGGGTAGGGGCAATCAGCCCCAGCATTTT
CASSLAGGRGNQPQHF
>TRBJ2-7|TRBD1|TRBV5-1|NA
TGCGCCAGCAGCTTAGGGACAGCAGTGACCTACGAGCAGTACTTC
CASSLGTAVTYEQYF
>TRBJ1-2|NA|TRBV19|NA
TGTGCCAGTAGTAAGGAGGTTGGCAGGGGCTATGGCTACACCTTC
CASSKEVGRGYGYTF
>TRBJ2-5|NA|TRBV7-2|NA
TGTGCCAGCAGCTCCCCTGTTCGGGAGACCCAGTACTTC
CASSSPVRETQYF
>TRBJ2-3|TRBD1|TRBV2|NA
TGTGCCAGCAGAAGGACAGGAGTAGCAGATACGCAGTATTTT
CASRRTGVADTQYF
>TRBJ1-1|NA|TRBV20-1|NA
TGCAGTGCTAGTCGTACACCTGAAGCTTTCTTT
CSASRTPEAFF
>TRBJ1-1|NA|TRBV30|few
TGTGCCTGGGAGGGGGGGGCTGAAGCTTTCTTT
CAWEGGAEAFF
>TRBJ2-1|NA|TRBV7-2|NA
TGTGCCAGCAGCTCCTGGACAGTTACTTACAATGAGCAGTTCTTC
CASSSWTVTYNEQFF
>TRBJ1-3|NA|TRBV29-1|NA
TGCAGCGTTCTCTCTGGAAACACCATATATTTT
CSVLSGNTIYF
>TRBJ1-1|NA|TRBV6-1|NA
TGTGCCAGCAGTGAATGGCAGGGAAGGGGGAACACTGAAGCTTTCTTT
CASSEWQGRGNTEAFF
>TRBJ2-3|TRBD2|TRBV6-4|few
TGTGCCAGCAGTGACTCGACTAGCGGGGGGGATACGCAGTATTTT
CASSDSTSGGDTQYF
>TRBJ2-1|TRBD1|TRBV9|NA
TGTGCCAGCAGCGTAGCGAGGGGGCCGTACAATGAGCAGTTCTTC
CASSVARGPYNEQFF
>TRBJ2-2|TRBD1|TRBV29-1|NA
TGCAGCGTTGAAGGACAGGGGAACACCGGGGAGCTGTTTTTT
CSVEGQGNTGELFF
>TRBJ2-1|TRBD1|TRBV19|NA
TGTGCCAGTAGTATAGACCCGGGACAGTACAATGAGCAGTTCTTC
CASSIDPGQYNEQFF
>TRBJ1-2|NA|TRBV4-3|NA
TGCGCCAGCAGCCAGGAGCCGACAGACGGCTATGGCTACACCTTC
CASSQEPTDGYGYTF
>TRBJ1-5|NA|TRBV4-3|NA
TGCGCCAGCAGCCAAATGGGCGAGCCCCAGCATTTT
CASSQMGEPQHF
>TRBJ2-5|TRBD2|TRBV4-2|once
TGTGCCAGCAGCCAATACCTTAGCGGGGGGGAGACCCAGTACTTC
CASSQYLSGGETQYF
>TRBJ2-7|TRBD1|TRBV5-1|NA
TGCGCCAGCACCGTCGACGGGACAGGTCAAAACGGGCAGTACTTC
CASTVDGTGQNGQYF
>TRBJ1-5|TRBD1|TRBV4-2|NA
TGTGCCAGCAGCCAAGATGTAGGGACAGGCAATCAGCCCCAGCATTTT
CASSQDVGTGNQPQHF
>TRBJ2-5|TRBD1|TRBV7-6|NA
TGTGCCAGCAGCTTAGCGCCGGGACAGGGGACCGGGGAGACCCAGTACTTC
CASSLAPGQGTGETQYF
>TRBJ2-3|NA|TRBV28|NA
TGTGCCAGCAGCCCTGGACTTACCACAGATACGCAGTATTTT
CASSPGLTTDTQYF
>TRBJ2-5|TRBD2|TRBV4-3|NA
TGCGCCAGCAGCCGGACTAGCGGGCAAGAGACCCAGTACTTC
CASSRTSGQETQYF
>TRBJ2-2|TRBD1|TRBV25-1|NA
TGTGCCAGCAGTGAAGGGACAGGAGACACCGGGGAGCTGTTTTTT
CASSEGTGDTGELFF
>TRBJ1-2|NA|TRBV10-3|NA
TGTGCCATCAGTGAGGGCCCCTATGGCTACACCTTC
CAISEGPYGYTF
>TRBJ2-7|TRBD2|TRBV30|NA
TGTGCCTGGAAGTTTGGCGGGGGTACCTACGAGCAGTACTTC
CAWKFGGGTYEQYF
>TRBJ2-1|NA|TRBV5-1|NA
TGCGCCAGCAGCTTGGACAGCTCCTTCTACAATGAGCAGTTCTTC
CASSLDSSFYNEQFF
>TRBJ1-1|TRBD1|TRBV29-1|NA
TGCAGCGCACGACAGGGGGCAAGTGGGACGAACACTGAAGCTTTCTTT
CSARQGASGTNTEAFF
>TRBJ2-1|TRBD1|TRBV5-5|NA
TGTGCCAGCAGCCGGCTTTCAGGGGGCTCTGAGCAGTTCTTC
CASSRLSGGSEQFF
>TRBJ2-2|TRBD1|TRBV7-2|once
TGTGCCAGCAGCGACAGGGAGACCGGGGAGCTGTTTTTT
CASSDRETGELFF
>TRBJ1-1|NA|TRBV25-1|NA
TGTGCCAGCAGTGATAGACAGGTTCTAACTGAAGCTTTCTTT
CASSDRQVLTEAFF
>TRBJ2-3|NA|TRBV6-4|NA
TGTGCCAGCAGTGAGGAGTTCACTAGCACAGATACGCAGTATTTT
CASSEEFTSTDTQYF
>TRBJ2-5|TRBD1|TRBV4-2|NA
TGTGCCAGCAGCTCAAGAAACGACAGGGCAGGGCAAGAGACCCAGTACTTC
CASSSRNDRAGQETQYF
>TRBJ1-2|TRBD1|TRBV28|NA
TGTGCCAGCAGCCCAACAGGGGATATATATGGCTACACCTTC
CASSPTGDIYGYTF
>TRBJ1-1|NA|TRBV4-3|NA
TGCGCCAGCAGCCAAGTGGAGGGTCAGCCGAACACTGAAGCTTTCTTT
CASSQVEGQPNTEAFF
>TRBJ1-5|TRBD1|TRBV9|NA
TGTGCCAGCAGCGGACAGGGTATGGGCAATCAGCCCCAGCATTTT
CASSGQGMGNQPQHF
>TRBJ2-5|NA|TRBV7-2|NA
TGTGCCAGCAGCTTAAGGGGCAGGGGAAGCGAGACCCAGTACTTC
CASSLRGRGSETQYF
>TRBJ1-4|NA|TRBV6-6|NA
TGTGCCAGCTCGAATCGGGGTAATGAAAAACTGTTTTTT
CASSNRGNEKLFF
>TRBJ1-2|NA|TRBV4-1|NA
TGCGCCAGCAGCCAAGATCAGGCGGGCCTAGTAGGCTACACCTTC
CASSQDQAGLVGYTF
>TRBJ1-2|NA|TRBV28|NA
TGTGCCAGCAGTCTGGGGAGGGGAGGGTATGGCTACACCTTC
CASSLGRGGYGYTF
>TRBJ1-6|NA|TRBV28|NA
TGTGCCAGCAGTTTACCCAGTTATAATTCACCCCTCCACTTT
CASSLPSYNSPLHF
>TRBJ1-2|NA|TRBV27|NA
TGTGCCAGCAGTTTATCGGCGGAGTATAGGCACTATGGCTACACCTTC
CASSLSAEYRHYGYTF
>TRBJ1-1|NA|TRBV5-1|NA
TGCGCCAGCAGCTTGTACCAGATGAACACTGAAGCTTTCTTT
CASSLYQMNTEAFF
>TRBJ2-3|NA|TRBV6-5|NA
TGTGCCAGCAGTTCCAATTGGGGCGCAGATACGCAGTATTTT
CASSSNWGADTQYF
>TRBJ2-7|NA|TRBV4-1|NA
TGCGCCAGCAGCCCCCGACAGAGTACCTACGAGCAGTACTTC
CASSPRQSTYEQYF
>TRBJ1-5|TRBD1|TRBV5-8|NA
TGTGCCAGCAGCCGGACGTGGACAGGGAATAGCAATCAGCCCCAGCATTTT
CASSRTWTGNSNQPQHF
>TRBJ2-6|TRBD1|TRBV4-3|NA
TGCGCCAGCAGCCGGGAGACGGGACAGTTCACCTCTGGGGCCAACGTCCTGACTTTC
CASSRETGQFTSGANVLTF
>TRBJ1-4|NA|TRBV30|NA
TGTGCCTGGAGTCATCCATCAGGGCTTCCTAATGAAAAACTGTTTTTT
CAWSHPSGLPNEKLFF
>TRBJ2-1|TRBD1|TRBV5-8|NA
TGTGCCAGCAGTCTTACCCGGACAGGGGGCTCCTACAATGAGCAGTTCTTC
CASSLTRTGGSYNEQFF
>TRBJ1-6|NA|TRBV21-1|NA
TGTGCCAGCAGCAAAGGACAGGGCAGCAATTCACCCCTCCACTTT
CASSKGQGSNSPLHF
>TRBJ2-1|NA|TRBV28|once
TGTGCCAGCAGTTACCTACAGGGCAGCTCCTACAATGAGCAGTTCTTC
CASSYLQGSSYNEQFF
>TRBJ2-5|TRBD1|TRBV5-4|NA
TGTGCCAGCCGGACAGGGCTTTCGGGGACCCAGTACTTC
CASRTGLSGTQYF
>TRBJ1-4|TRBD1|TRBV19|NA
TGTGCCAGTAGCCTCCAGGGGGCTGAAAAACTGTTTTTT
CASSLQGAEKLFF
>TRBJ2-7|TRBD1|TRBV25-1|NA
TGTGCCAGCAGTGAAACCCCCCGGGACAGGGGCGAGCAGTACTTC
CASSETPRDRGEQYF
>TRBJ2-1|NA|TRBV7-8|NA
TGTGCCAGCAGCTTAGCGCAGGGTACCTACAATGAGCAGTTCTTC
CASSLAQGTYNEQFF
>TRBJ2-5|TRBD1|TRBV6-1|NA
TGTGCCAGCAGTGACTACCGACAGGGGGCGGGGGAGACCCAGTACTTC
CASSDYRQGAGETQYF
>TRBJ2-5|NA|TRBV29-1|NA
TGCAGCGTTGGGACAGTAGAGACCCAGTACTTC
CSVGTVETQYF
>TRBJ2-1|TRBD1|TRBV5-5|NA
TGTGCCAGCAGCCCGGGACAGGGGGCCTACAATGAGCAGTTCTTC
CASSPGQGAYNEQFF
>TRBJ1-5|TRBD1|TRBV5-1|NA
TGCGCCAGCAGCCCCCGAGGGGGCCAGCCCCAGCATTTT
CASSPRGGQPQHF